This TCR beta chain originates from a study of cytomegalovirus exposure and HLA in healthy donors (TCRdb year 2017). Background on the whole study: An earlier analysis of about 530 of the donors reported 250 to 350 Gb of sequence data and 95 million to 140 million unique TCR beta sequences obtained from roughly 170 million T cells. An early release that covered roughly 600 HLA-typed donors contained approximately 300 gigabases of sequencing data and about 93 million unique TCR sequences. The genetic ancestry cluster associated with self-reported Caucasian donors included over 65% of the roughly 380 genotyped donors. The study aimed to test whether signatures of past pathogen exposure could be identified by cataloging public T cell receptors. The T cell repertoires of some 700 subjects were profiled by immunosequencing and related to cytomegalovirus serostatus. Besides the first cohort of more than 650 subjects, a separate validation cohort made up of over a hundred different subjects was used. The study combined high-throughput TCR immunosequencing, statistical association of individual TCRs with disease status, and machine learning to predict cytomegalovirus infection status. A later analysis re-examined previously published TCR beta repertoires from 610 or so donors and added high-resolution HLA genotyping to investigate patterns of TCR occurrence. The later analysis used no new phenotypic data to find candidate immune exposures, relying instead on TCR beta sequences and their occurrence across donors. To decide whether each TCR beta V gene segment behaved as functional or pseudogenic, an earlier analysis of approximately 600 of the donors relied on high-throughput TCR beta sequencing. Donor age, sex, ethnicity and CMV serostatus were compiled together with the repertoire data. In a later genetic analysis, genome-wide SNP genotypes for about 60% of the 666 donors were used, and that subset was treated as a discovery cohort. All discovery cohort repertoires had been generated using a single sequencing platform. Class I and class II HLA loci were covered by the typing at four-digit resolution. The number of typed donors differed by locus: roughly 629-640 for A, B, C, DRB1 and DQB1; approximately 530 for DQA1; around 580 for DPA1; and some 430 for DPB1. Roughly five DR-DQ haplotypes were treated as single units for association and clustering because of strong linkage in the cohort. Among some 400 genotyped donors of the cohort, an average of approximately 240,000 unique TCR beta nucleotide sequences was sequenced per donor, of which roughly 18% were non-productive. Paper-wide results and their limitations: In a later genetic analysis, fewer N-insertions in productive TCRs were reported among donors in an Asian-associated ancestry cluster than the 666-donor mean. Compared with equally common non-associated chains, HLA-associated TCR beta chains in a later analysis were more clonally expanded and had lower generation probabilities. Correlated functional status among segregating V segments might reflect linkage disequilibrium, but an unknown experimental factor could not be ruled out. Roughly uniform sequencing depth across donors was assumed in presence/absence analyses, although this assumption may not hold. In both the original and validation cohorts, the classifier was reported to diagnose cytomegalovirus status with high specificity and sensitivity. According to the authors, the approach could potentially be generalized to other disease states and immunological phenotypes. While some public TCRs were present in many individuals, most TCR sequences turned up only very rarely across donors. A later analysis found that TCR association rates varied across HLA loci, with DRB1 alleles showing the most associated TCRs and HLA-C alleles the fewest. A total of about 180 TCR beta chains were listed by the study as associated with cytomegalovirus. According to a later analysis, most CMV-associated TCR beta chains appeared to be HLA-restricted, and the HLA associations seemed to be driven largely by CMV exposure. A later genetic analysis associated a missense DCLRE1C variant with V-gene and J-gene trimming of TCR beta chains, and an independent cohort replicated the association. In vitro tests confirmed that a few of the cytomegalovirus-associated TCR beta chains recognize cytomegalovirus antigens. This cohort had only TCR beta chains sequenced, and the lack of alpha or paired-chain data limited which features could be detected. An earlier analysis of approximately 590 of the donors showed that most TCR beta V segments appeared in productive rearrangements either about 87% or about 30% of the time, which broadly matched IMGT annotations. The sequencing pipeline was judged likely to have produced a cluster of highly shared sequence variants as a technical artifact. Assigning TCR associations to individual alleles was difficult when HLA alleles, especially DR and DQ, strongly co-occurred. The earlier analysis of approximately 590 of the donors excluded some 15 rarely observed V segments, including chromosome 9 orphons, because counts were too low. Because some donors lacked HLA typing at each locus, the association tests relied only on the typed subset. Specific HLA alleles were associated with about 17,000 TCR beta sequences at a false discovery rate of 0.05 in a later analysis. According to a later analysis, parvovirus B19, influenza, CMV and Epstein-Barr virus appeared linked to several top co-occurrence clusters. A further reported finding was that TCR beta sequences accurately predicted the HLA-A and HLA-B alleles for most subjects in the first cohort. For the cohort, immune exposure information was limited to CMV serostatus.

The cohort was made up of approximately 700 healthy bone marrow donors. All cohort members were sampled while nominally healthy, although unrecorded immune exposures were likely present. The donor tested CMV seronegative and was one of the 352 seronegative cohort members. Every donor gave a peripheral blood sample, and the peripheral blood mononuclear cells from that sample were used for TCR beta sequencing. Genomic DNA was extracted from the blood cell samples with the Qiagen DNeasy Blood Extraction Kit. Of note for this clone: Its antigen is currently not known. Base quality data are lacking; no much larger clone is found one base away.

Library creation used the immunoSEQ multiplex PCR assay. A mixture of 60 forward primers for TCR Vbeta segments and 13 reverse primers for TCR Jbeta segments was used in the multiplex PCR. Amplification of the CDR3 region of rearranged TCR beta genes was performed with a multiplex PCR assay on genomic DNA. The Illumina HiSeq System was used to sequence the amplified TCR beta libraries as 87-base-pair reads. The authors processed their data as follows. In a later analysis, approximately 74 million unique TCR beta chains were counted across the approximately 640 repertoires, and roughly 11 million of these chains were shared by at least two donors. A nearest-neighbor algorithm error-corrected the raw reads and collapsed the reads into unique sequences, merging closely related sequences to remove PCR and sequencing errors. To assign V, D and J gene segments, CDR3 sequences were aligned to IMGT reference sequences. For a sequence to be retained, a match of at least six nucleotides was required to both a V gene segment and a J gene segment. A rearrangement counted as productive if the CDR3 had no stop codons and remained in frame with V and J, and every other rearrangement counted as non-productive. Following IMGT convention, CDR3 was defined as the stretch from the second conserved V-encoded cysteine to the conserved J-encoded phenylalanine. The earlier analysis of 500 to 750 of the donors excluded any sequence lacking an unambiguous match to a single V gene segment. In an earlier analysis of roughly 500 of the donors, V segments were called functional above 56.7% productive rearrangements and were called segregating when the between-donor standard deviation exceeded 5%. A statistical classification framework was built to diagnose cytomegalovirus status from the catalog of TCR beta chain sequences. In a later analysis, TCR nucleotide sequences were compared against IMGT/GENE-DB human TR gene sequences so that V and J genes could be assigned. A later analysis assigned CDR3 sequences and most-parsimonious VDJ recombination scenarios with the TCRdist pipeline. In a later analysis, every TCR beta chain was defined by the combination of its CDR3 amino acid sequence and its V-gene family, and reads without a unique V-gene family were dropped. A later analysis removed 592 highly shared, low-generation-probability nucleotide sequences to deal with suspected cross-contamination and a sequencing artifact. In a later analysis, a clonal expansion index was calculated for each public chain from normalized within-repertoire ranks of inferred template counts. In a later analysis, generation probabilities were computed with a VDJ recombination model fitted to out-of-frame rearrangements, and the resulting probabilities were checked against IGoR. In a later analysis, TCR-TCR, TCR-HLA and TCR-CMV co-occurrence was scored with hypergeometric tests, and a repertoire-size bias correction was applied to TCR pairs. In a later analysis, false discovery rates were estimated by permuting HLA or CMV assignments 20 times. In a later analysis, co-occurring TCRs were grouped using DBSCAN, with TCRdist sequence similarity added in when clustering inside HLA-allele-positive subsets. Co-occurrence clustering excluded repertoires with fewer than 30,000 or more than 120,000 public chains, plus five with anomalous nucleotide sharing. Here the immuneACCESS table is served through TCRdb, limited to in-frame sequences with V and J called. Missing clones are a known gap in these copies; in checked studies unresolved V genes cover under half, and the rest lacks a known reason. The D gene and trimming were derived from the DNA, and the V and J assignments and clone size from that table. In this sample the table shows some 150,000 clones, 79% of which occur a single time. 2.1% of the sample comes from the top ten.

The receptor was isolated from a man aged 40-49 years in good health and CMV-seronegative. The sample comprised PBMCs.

The DNA is TGTGCCAGCAGCTTAAGGACAGTAAACACCGGGGAGCTGTTTTTT. Its protein product is CASSLRTVNTGELFF. The chain employs TRBV7-9 and TRBJ2-2; TRBD1 is possibly the D segment (6 matching bases). The CDR3 sequence holds 15 residues, the cysteine and phenylalanine included. Only the CDR3 part of the read is kept: 45 bases, read in frame from the first base. The germline V gene (reference sequence) supplies CDR1 SEHNR and CDR2 FQNEAQ. V and J are truncated by 2 bases and 2 bases respectively, leaving an intervening sequence of 9 bases. With the portions outside the CDR3 filled from the reference TRBV7-9 and TRBJ2-2 genes, the complete variable region becomes DTGVSQNPRHKITKRGQNVTFRCDPISEHNRLYWYRQTLGQGPEFLTYFQNEAQLEKSRLLSDRFSAERPKGSFSTLEIQRTEQGDSAMYLCASSLRTVNTGELFFGEGSRLTVL.